The 22 T cell receptor beta chains below come from one sample, sequenced in a study of shared clonotypes between healthy human individuals. Measured with immunoSEQ multiplex PCR; TCRdb has only the in-frame clones, and not every one. The sample has approximately 470,000 clones; more than 65% are singletons. The sample comprised PBMCs. The origin of the receptors is a woman aged 35 to 49 in good health. Some clones in this sample may be carry-over from other donors' samples.

This clone showed up many times. Distinct nucleotide sequences in the sample also encode this CDR3. The J gene is TRBJ1-2, the V gene TRBV28; D not certain. The CDR3 is made up of 12 amino acids. Germline V lookup: CDR1 MDHEN, CDR2 SYDVKM. The V gene lost 5 bases and the J gene lost 6 bases, with 10 bases spanning the gap. CDR3 coding DNA: TGTGCCAGCAGTCCCCCCCGGGATGGCTACACCTTC. Protein sequence: CASSPPRDGYTF.

For this clone: A junction end diverges from the germline sequence, so it may reflect a read error. The V and J genes are TRBV5-3 and TRBJ2-3; no clear D gene. TRBV5-3 is annotated as an ORF whose role is uncertain. This CDR3 contains 13 residues. The CDR3 protein is CASKETLGDTQYF. In DNA form, the CDR3 reads TGCGCCAGCAAGGAGACTCTAGGGGATACGCAGTATTTT.

A word on this clone: Without the conserved terminal phenylalanine or tryptophan, this CDR3 likely stems from a read error. The DNA is left out, because the CDR3 cannot be placed on it with certainty; the CDR3 is given as TCRdb lists it. The rearrangement links TRBV6-6 to TRBJ2-3; TRBD1 is taken as the D call from the table, unchecked against the DNA. Termini included, the CDR3 measures 12 amino acids. The germline CDR1 and CDR2 sequences are MNHNY and SVGAGI (reference sequence). CDR3 residues: CASSTPGQGASI.

The rearrangement uses TRBV11-2 and TRBJ2-3, with a possible D match to TRBD2 (6 bases). The germline V gene has CDR1 SGHAT and CDR2 FQNNGV. The CDR3 totals 11 residues. V was shortened by 3 bases and J by 8 bases, with 6 bases between the two germline ends. This CDR3 reads CASSLGGTQYF. For the CDR3, the DNA is TGTGCCAGCAGCTTGGGGGGTACGCAGTATTTT. The entire variable domain, with the rest obtained from reference TRBV11-2 and TRBJ2-3, is as follows: EAGVAQSPRYKIIEKRQSVAFWCNPISGHATLYWYQQILGQGPKLLIQFQNNGVVDDSQLPKDRFSAERLKGVDSTLKIQPAKLEDSAVYLCASSLGGTQYFGPGTRLTVL.

The chain employs TRBV14 and TRBJ2-7; possible D gene TRBD1, 6 bases. Trimming cost V 0 bases and J 7 bases, with 13 bases left between them. The germline gives CDR1 SGHDN, CDR2 FVKESK. This CDR3 is 14 amino acids long. CDR3 region: CASSQEVGATEQYF. The CDR3 DNA reads TGTGCCAGCAGCCAAGAGGTGGGGGCTACAGAGCAGTACTTC.

The V and J genes are TRBV25-1 and TRBJ1-3; perhaps TRBD1 as D (6 bases). There are 14 residues in the CDR3. Germline assignment: CDR1 MGHDK and CDR2 SYGVNS. Deletions cut 2 bases from V and 8 bases from J, with 13 bases between. CDR3 sequence: CASSELDSSHTIYF. The CDR3 coding sequence is TGTGCCAGCAGTGAACTGGACAGCTCACACACCATATATTTT. The variable domain in full, completed from reference TRBV25-1 and TRBJ1-3, reads EADIYQTPRYLVIGTGKKITLECSQTMGHDKMYWYQQDPGMELHLIHYSYGVNSTEKGDLSSESTVSRIRTEHFPLTLESARPSHTSQYLCASSELDSSHTIYFGEGSWLTVV.

This clone has just a few counts. The gene calls are TRBV19 and TRBJ2-6; no firm D call. The ends were cut back, 5 bases at V and 4 bases at J, with 15 bases in the middle. The CDR3 contains 16 residues. The germline V gene encodes CDR1 LNHDA and CDR2 SQIVND (reference sequence). CDR3 residues: CASSGNGLRGANVLTF. DNA for the CDR3: TGTGCCAGTAGTGGGAACGGGCTACGGGGGGCCAACGTCCTGACTTTC.

The V call is TRBV7-9, the J call TRBJ2-7; 7 bases are shared with TRBD2. This CDR3 has 15 amino acids. The trim removed 1 base at V and 0 bases at J, leaving 3 bases unmatched. CDR1 SEHNR and CDR2 FQNEAQ come from the germline V gene (reference sequence). CDR3 coding DNA: TGTGCCAGCAGCTTAGTTGGCGGGGGCTCCTACGAGCAGTACTTC. This codes for CASSLVGGGSYEQYF.

The rearrangement uses TRBV18 and TRBJ1-2; D is undetermined. The CDR3 sequence is 15 residues long. V shed 0 bases and J shed 3 bases, with 11 bases lying between them. Germline V gene data show CDR1 as KGHSH and CDR2 as LQKENI. The CDR3 region is CASSPPNRQDYGYTF. In DNA form, the CDR3 reads TGTGCCAGCTCACCACCGAATCGGCAGGACTATGGCTACACCTTC.

V usage is TRBV14 and J usage is TRBJ2-5; TRBD2 aligns across 10 bases. The J call may be mistaken, given a closer DNA end match to TRBJ2-7. The CDR3 loop spans 15 amino acids. Germline V gene sequence: CDR1 SGHDN, CDR2 FVKESK. CDR3 loop: CASSLGLAVPNEQYF. CDR3 bases: TGTGCCAGCAGCCTCGGACTAGCGGTCCCCAACGAGCAGTACTTC.

The chain combines TRBV7-9 with TRBJ2-7, with TRBD1 as a possible D gene (5 bases). This CDR3 contains 15 residues. Per germline, CDR1 SEHNR and CDR2 FQNEAQ (reference sequence). Trimming pared 5 bases from V and 6 bases from J, leaving 20 bases between. The CDR3 DNA reads as TGTGCCAGCAGCGGGCAGGGTGGCCGGTCGTCCGAGCAGTACTTC. Amino acid sequence: CASSGQGGRSSEQYF.

This clone appeared once. It may be a read error: a sequence one base away is much more abundant. V gene TRBV4-3 combines with J gene TRBJ2-6, with D tentatively TRBD1 (5 bases). The length of the CDR3 is 16 residues. The germline gives CDR1 LGHNA, CDR2 YSLEER. The CDR3 coding sequence is TGCGCCAGCAGCCAAGAATACGTTACTGGGGCCAACGTCCTGATTTTC. Protein: CASSQEYVTGANVLIF.

Worth noting for this clone: It is likely a read error: a sequence one base away is far more abundant. The V call is TRBV7-6, the J call TRBJ1-2; no reliable D call. The CDR3 consists of 15 residues. CDR1 is SGHVS and CDR2 is FNYEAQ in the germline V gene. Trimming removed 5 bases from V and 4 bases from J, with 17 bases in between. The CDR3, as DNA: TGTGCCAGCAGCGCCAACTGGGCCGCGCCCTATGGCTACACCTTC. This codes for CASSANWAAPYGYTF.

The V and J genes are TRBV19 and TRBJ2-2; 8 nucleotides match TRBD1. Germline V lookup: CDR1 LNHDA, CDR2 SQIVND (reference sequence). CDR3 length: 16 residues. V trimming: 2 bases; J trimming: 0 bases; junction bases outside the gene matches: 2. CDR3 protein: CASSIRTGTNTGELFF. CDR3 DNA sequence: TGTGCCAGTAGTATACGGACAGGGACGAACACCGGGGAGCTGTTTTTT.

Many counts were recorded for this clone. The same CDR3 also results from other DNA sequences found in this sample. The chain uses TRBV9 and TRBJ2-2; D gene unclear. Germline V CDR1 and CDR2: SGDLS, YYNGEE. This CDR3 has 16 amino acids. With 0 bases removed from V and 0 bases from J, the gap between germline ends came to 9 bases. Here the CDR3 reads CASSVGARANTGELFF. DNA of the CDR3: TGTGCCAGCAGCGTAGGGGCGAGAGCGAACACCGGGGAGCTGTTTTTT.

This clone came up once. A far larger clone is off by one base, so a read error is likely. Within the sample, other DNA sequences also encode this same CDR3. The chain carries TRBV4-1 and TRBJ1-3; TRBD1 aligns across 7 bases. Germline values: CDR1 MGHRA, CDR2 YSYEKL. This CDR3 is 16 amino acids long. CDR3 coding DNA: TGCGCTAGCAGCCAAATTACTACAGGGGCTGGAAACACCATATATTTT. This sequence encodes CASSQITTGAGNTIYF.

This chain links TRBV7-2 with TRBJ2-5, with D perhaps matching TRBD1 (6 bases). This CDR3 has 15 amino acids. The germline V gene encodes CDR1 SGHTA and CDR2 FQGNSA. V was pared by 2 bases and J by 3 bases, with 13 bases between. CDR3 loop: CASSLHGTQEETQYF. The CDR3 DNA follows: TGTGCCAGCAGCTTACACGGGACACAGGAAGAGACCCAGTACTTC.

The table lists this clone with a count of one. With a far larger clone one base away, a read error is the likely cause. V usage is TRBV28 and J usage is TRBJ1-2, with D perhaps matching TRBD1 (5 bases). Per the germline V gene, CDR1 is MDHEN and CDR2 is SYDVKM. This CDR3 has 11 residues. CDR3 loop: CASNRNYGYIF. The CDR3 DNA reads TGTGCCAGCAACAGGAACTATGGCTACATCTTC.

As regards this clone: This likely traces to a read error, being one base from a far larger clone. The chain combines TRBV28 with TRBJ2-7; 9 bases fit TRBD1. The CDR3 has 14 amino acids. Looked up from germline, CDR1 is MDHEN and CDR2 is SYDVKM. V shed 0 bases and J 6 bases; nucleotides not matched to a gene: 3. CDR3 coding DNA: TGTGCCAGCAGTTTATGGCGGACAGGGGCCGAGCAGTACTTC. Protein product: CASSLWRTGAEQYF.

This chain uses TRBV27 with TRBJ2-5; no clear D. The germline CDR1 and CDR2 sequences are MNHEY and SMNVEV (reference sequence). Deletions cut 3 bases from V and 0 bases from J, with 2 bases between. The CDR3 runs 12 residues. CDR3 nucleotides: TGTGCCAGCAGTTTCCACCAAGAGACCCAGTACTTC. It specifies CASSFHQETQYF.

This rearrangement joins TRBV7-9 to TRBJ1-1; D is unclear. The CDR3 spans 14 residues. Germline CDR1 is SEHNR and CDR2 is FQNEAQ (reference sequence). V dropped 3 bases and J dropped 0 bases, with 8 bases sitting between them. Written as DNA, the CDR3 is TGTGCCAGCAGCTTGGAGTGGGTGAACACTGAAGCTTTCTTT. Amino acid sequence: CASSLEWVNTEAFF.

In this sample, this clone turned up once. This chain links TRBV6-5 with TRBJ2-3; 12 positions agree with TRBD2. V lost 4 bases, J lost 5 bases, and 7 bases stayed unmatched. Germline loops: CDR1 MNHEY, CDR2 SVGAGI. The CDR3 sequence is 16 residues long. CDR3 in amino acids: CASSSRMGLAGDTQYF. In DNA form, the CDR3 reads TGTGCCAGCAGTTCCCGAATGGGACTAGCGGGAGATACGCAGTATTTT.